These 8 T cell receptor beta chains originate from one sample sequenced in a study of T cell repertoires in cytomegalovirus infection. What these receptors recognize is not known. MiXCR, applied by TCRdb to the reads, yields one record per CDR3 protein. The sample consists of approximately 340,000 distinct CDR3 sequences, under 35% of them appearing once. Sample: cultured PBMCs, taken from culture after CMV antigen stimulation. The receptors here all came from a human donor in good health (CMV status not recorded). Some clones in this sample may be carry-over from other donors' samples.

The table lists this clonotype with a few counts. This chain links TRBV15 with TRBJ1-3; a weak D match, TRBD1 (5 bases). This CDR3 region has 15 residues. Trimming pared 0 bases from V and 3 bases from J, leaving 9 bases between. The germline V gene encodes CDR1 LNHNV and CDR2 YYDKDF (reference sequence). CDR3 DNA: TGTGCCACCAGCAGAGATCCGGGGGTTGGAAACACCATATATTTT. Encoded protein: CATSRDPGVGNTIYF.

V usage is TRBV19 and J usage is TRBJ2-3; tentatively, D is TRBD2 (5 bases). Germline loops: CDR1 LNHDA, CDR2 SQIVND (reference sequence). V lost 3 bases to trimming and J lost 2 bases, with 12 bases between them. The CDR3 spans 15 residues. The CDR3 reads CASSISLVSTDTQYF. CDR3 coding DNA: TGTGCCAGTAGTATTTCACTAGTGTCCACAGATACGCAGTATTTT.

This clonotype showed up many times. V and J are TRBV7-8 and TRBJ2-2, with TRBD1 matching over 8 bases. V gave up 5 bases and J gave up 4 bases; unmatched junction bases: 6. This CDR3 region has 15 residues. Germline V gene data show CDR1 as SGHVS and CDR2 as FQNEAQ. CDR3 nucleotide sequence: TGTGCCAGCAGCGACAGGGGAGTTCCCACCGGGGAGCTGTTTTTT. As protein: CASSDRGVPTGELFF.

The rearrangement joins TRBV12-3 or TRBV12-4 to TRBJ1-5; D not certain. V was pared by 3 bases and J by 4 bases, with 7 bases between. The CDR3 is 13 residues long. The CDR3 region is CASSLPPNQPQHF. The CDR3 DNA sequence: TGTGCCAGCAGTTTGCCCCCAAATCAGCCCCAGCATTTT.

V usage is TRBV14 and J usage is TRBJ1-4; D unclear. The CDR3 is 15 amino acids. Germline loops: CDR1 SGHDN, CDR2 FVKESK. The V gene lost 4 bases and the J gene lost 0 bases, with 9 bases spanning the gap. Written as DNA, the CDR3 is TGTGCCAGCAGCCCAAACCCTCCAACTAATGAAAAACTGTTTTTT. Translation: CASSPNPPTNEKLFF.

This clonotype turned up a few times. This chain's CDR3 is CASSLVGGSEQFF. In DNA form, the CDR3 reads TGTGCCAGCAGCTTAGTCGGGGGCAGTGAGCAGTTCTTC. V gene TRBV7-2 combines with J gene TRBJ2-1; D is tentatively TRBD1 or TRBD2 (6 bases each). Germline V CDR1 and CDR2: SGHTA, FQGNSA. This CDR3 comprises 13 residues. V shed 1 base and J shed 9 bases, with 10 bases lying between them.

This clonotype was counted between two and nine times. This sequence joins TRBV29-1 and TRBJ2-1, with 11 nucleotides matching TRBD2. Germline V CDR1 and CDR2: SQVTM, ANQGSEA. There are 16 residues in the CDR3. With V trimmed by 6 bases and J by 3 bases, 10 bases remained unmatched. The CDR3 here is CSVATSGRGVYNEQFF. CDR3 nucleotides: TGCAGCGTCGCTACTAGCGGGAGAGGTGTCTACAATGAGCAGTTCTTC.

The chain combines TRBV19 with TRBJ2-6; the D call may be TRBD1 or TRBD2 (7 bases each). The CDR3 runs 19 residues. V lost 5 bases, J lost 0 bases, and 20 bases lay in between. CDR1 and CDR2 (germline): LNHDA, SQIVND (reference sequence). CDR3 nucleotide sequence: TGTGCCAGTAGTCCCCAGGGGGAGGGAAGGGGCTCTGGGGCCAACGTCCTGACTTTC. This encodes CASSPQGEGRGSGANVLTF. Combining the CDR3 with reference TRBV19 and TRBJ2-6 gives the whole variable domain DGGITQSPKYLFRKEGQNVTLSCEQNLNHDAMYWYRQDPGQGLRLIYYSQIVNDFQKGDIAEGYSVSREKKESFPLTVTSAQKNPTAFYLCASSPQGEGRGSGANVLTFGAGSRLTVL.